This TCR beta chain was sequenced during a study of molecular identifiers for immune sequencing clone quantification. Each CDR3 protein is one row after TCRdb ran MiXCR on the PCR reads. The sample records about 630,000 distinct CDR3 sequences, 25% being singletons. The authors gated naive CD8 T cells as CD8+CD4-CCR7+CD45RA+ for sorting. This clonotype has a handful of counts. V gave up 5 bases and J gave up 0 bases, with 14 bases separating them. Germline loops: CDR1 LNHDA, CDR2 SQIVND (reference sequence). The CDR3 contains 16 residues. The clonotype originates from a human donor in good health. Some libraries in this study had Jurkat cell RNA spiked in. The V call is TRBV19, the J call TRBJ2-1, with D possibly being TRBD1 (5 bases). The specimen was naive CD8+ T cells from blood, with Jurkat cell RNA spiked in. Regarding subset: FACS-sorted CD8+CD4-CCR7+CD45RA+ naive T cells. CDR3 in DNA: TGTGCCAGTAGTGTAACAGGTCCTAGCTCCTACAATGAGCAGTTCTTC. This translates into CASSVTGPSSYNEQFF.